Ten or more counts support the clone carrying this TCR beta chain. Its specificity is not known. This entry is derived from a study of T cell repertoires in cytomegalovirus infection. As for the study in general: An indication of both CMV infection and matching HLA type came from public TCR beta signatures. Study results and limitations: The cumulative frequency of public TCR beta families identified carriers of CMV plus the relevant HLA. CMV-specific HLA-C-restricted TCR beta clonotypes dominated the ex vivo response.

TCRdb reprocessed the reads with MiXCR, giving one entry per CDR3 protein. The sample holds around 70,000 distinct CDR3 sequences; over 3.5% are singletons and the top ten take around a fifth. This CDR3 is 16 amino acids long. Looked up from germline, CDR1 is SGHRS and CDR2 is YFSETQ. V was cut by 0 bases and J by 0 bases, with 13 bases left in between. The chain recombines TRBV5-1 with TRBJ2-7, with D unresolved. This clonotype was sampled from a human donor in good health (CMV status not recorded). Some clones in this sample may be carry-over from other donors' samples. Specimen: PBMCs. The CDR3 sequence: CASSLGAAGSSYEQYF. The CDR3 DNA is TGCGCCAGCAGCTTGGGGGCGGCCGGTAGCTCCTACGAGCAGTACTTC.